This T cell receptor (beta chain) stems from a study of T cells in Graves' hyperthyroidism and ophthalmopathy. Amplified regions were TCR beta CDR3 sequences from RNA transcripts. The HTBI set primed first-round TCR CDR3 RT-PCR. TCRdb used MiXCR to reprocess the multiplex PCR reads, holding one entry per CDR3 protein. The data show hundreds of thousands of distinct CDR3 sequences, roughly 20% seen once. The TCR comes from a man aged 25-45 years with Graves' ophthalmopathy. Sequenced material: blood.

CDR3 protein: CASSIPGQYYSNQPQHF. DNA of the CDR3: TGTGCCAGTAGTATTCCGGGACAGTATTATAGCAATCAGCCCCAGCATTTT. V is TRBV19 and J is TRBJ1-5; 7 bases align to TRBD1. V trimming: 3 bases; J trimming: 0 bases; junction bases outside the gene matches: 8. The CDR3 loop spans 17 amino acids. CDR1 is LNHDA and CDR2 is SQIVND in the germline V gene (reference sequence).